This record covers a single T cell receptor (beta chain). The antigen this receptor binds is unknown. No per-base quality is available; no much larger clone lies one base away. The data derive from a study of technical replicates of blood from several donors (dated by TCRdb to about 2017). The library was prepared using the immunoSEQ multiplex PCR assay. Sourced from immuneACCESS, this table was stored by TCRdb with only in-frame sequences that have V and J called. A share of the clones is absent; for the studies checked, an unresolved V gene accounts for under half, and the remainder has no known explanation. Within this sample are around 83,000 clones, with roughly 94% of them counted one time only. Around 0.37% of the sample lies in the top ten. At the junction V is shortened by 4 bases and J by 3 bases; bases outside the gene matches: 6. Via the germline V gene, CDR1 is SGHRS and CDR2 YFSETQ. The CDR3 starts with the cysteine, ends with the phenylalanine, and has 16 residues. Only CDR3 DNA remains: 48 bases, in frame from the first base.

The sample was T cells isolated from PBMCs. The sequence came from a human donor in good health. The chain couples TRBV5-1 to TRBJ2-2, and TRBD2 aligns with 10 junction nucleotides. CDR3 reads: CASSQTSGMYTGELFF. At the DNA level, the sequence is TGCGCCAGCAGCCAAACTAGCGGGATGTACACCGGGGAGCTGTTTTTT. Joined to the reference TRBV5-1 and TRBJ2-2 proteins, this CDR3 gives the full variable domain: KAGVTQTPRYLIKTRGQQVTLSCSPISGHRSVSWYQQTPGQGLQFLFEYFSETQRNKGNFPGRFSGRQFSNSRSEMNVSTLELGDSALYLCASSQTSGMYTGELFFGEGSRLTVL.